A single sample is the source of the 31 T cell receptor beta chains below, sequenced in a study of cytomegalovirus exposure and HLA in healthy donors. Primers: 60 Vbeta forward and 13 Jbeta reverse. Libraries were prepared by immunoSEQ multiplex PCR; TCRdb keeps only in-frame clonotypes and omits some of them. The sample table sets out 100,000 to 150,000 clones. Sequencing was performed on PBMCs. Receptor source: a middle-aged woman in good health and CMV-seronegative.

CDR3 DNA sequence: TGTGCCAGCAGCCAACGGGGCGGGGGGGGAACAGATACGCAGTATTTT. This translates into CASSQRGGGGTDTQYF. The J gene is TRBJ2-3, the V gene TRBV11-1, with 9 bases matching TRBD2. Trimming took 5 bases from V and 3 from J; bases not matched to a gene: 9. The germline V gene encodes CDR1 SGHAT and CDR2 FQDESV (reference sequence). The CDR3 runs to 16 residues.

The genes are TRBV5-1 and TRBJ1-1; D may be TRBD1 (5 bases). Between the trimmed V and J ends, which lost 0 bases and 3 bases, there was a span of 6 bases. Per the germline V gene, CDR1 is SGHRS and CDR2 is YFSETQ. There are 13 residues in the CDR3. The CDR3 DNA follows: TGCGCCAGCAGCTTGGGCAGGGACACTGAAGCTTTCTTT. This sequence encodes CASSLGRDTEAFF. Based on the CDR3 plus reference TRBV5-1 and TRBJ1-1, the full variable domain is KAGVTQTPRYLIKTRGQQVTLSCSPISGHRSVSWYQQTPGQGLQFLFEYFSETQRNKGNFPGRFSGRQFSNSRSEMNVSTLELGDSALYLCASSLGRDTEAFFGQGTRLTVV.

This chain uses TRBV5-1 with TRBJ1-4; 7 bases align to TRBD1. The CDR3 totals 14 residues. Germline-derived CDR1 and CDR2 are SGHRS and YFSETQ. The trim removed 7 bases at V and 6 bases at J, leaving 9 bases unmatched. CDR3 in amino acids: CASATGRGDEKLFF. Written as DNA, the CDR3 is TGCGCCAGCGCGACAGGGCGAGGAGATGAAAAACTGTTTTTT.

The V call is TRBV7-3, the J call TRBJ2-1; 8 bases match TRBD1. With V trimmed by 4 bases and J by 6 bases, 11 bases remained unmatched. Germline CDR1 is SGHTA and CDR2 is FQGTGA. The length of the CDR3 is 16 residues. The DNA for the CDR3 is TGTGCCAGCAGCTCTGACTGGACAGGGTCGGTCAATGAGCAGTTCTTC. As protein: CASSSDWTGSVNEQFF.

Turning to this clone: The sample carries other DNA sequences with the same CDR3. The V and J genes are TRBV28 and TRBJ1-4; 7 nucleotides align to TRBD1. Germline CDR1 MDHEN, CDR2 SYDVKM. The CDR3 runs to 14 residues. The V segment lost 5 bases and the J segment 1 base; nucleotides outside the gene matches: 1. CDR3 in amino acids: CASSPGGTNEKLFF. The CDR3 DNA is TGTGCCAGCAGTCCAGGGGGAACTAATGAAAAACTGTTTTTT.

The CDR3 spells CASSYRLDSYGYTF. CDR3 nucleotide sequence: TGTGCCAGCAGTTACCGACTCGACAGCTATGGCTACACCTTC. This chain uses TRBV6-5 with TRBJ1-2; a weak D match, TRBD1 (5 bases). The V gene lost 2 bases and the J gene lost 4 bases, with 11 bases spanning the gap. Germline assignment: CDR1 MNHEY and CDR2 SVGAGI. The CDR3 spans 14 residues.

The genes are TRBV11-3 and TRBJ1-6; D remains unclear. The CDR3 is 13 residues long. The germline V gene has CDR1 SGHNT and CDR2 YENEEA. With 0 bases removed from V and 8 bases from J, the gap between germline ends came to 5 bases. Written as DNA, the CDR3 is TGTGCCAGCAGCTTAGAATCCGATTCACCCCTCCACTTT. Encoded protein: CASSLESDSPLHF.

The chain carries TRBV7-8 and TRBJ2-2; D not certain. CDR1 is SGHVS and CDR2 is FQNEAQ in the germline V gene. V was cut by 1 base and J by 2 bases, with 17 bases left in between. This CDR3 contains 18 residues. The CDR3: CASSLVPSSNINTGELFF. CDR3 sequence (DNA): TGTGCCAGCAGCTTAGTCCCGAGCTCCAATATTAACACCGGGGAGCTGTTTTTT.

The chain combines TRBV7-2 with TRBJ2-5; weak D call: TRBD1 (5 bases). The V gene's germline CDR1 is SGHTA and CDR2 FQGNSA. CDR3 length: 15 amino acids. Trimming removed 4 bases at V and 3 bases at J, with 15 bases between. Written as DNA, the CDR3 is TGTGCCAGCAGCTCCATCCAGGGTGGGGAAGAGACCCAGTACTTC. It codes for CASSSIQGGEETQYF.

V and J are TRBV2 and TRBJ2-7; TRBD2 is a possible D gene (7 bases). V lost 4 bases and J 4 bases, leaving 14 bases between the germline ends. This CDR3 contains 14 residues. Germline CDR1 SNHLY, CDR2 FYNNEI. CDR3 sequence reads: CASSARGGGYEQYF. The CDR3 bases are TGTGCCAGCAGTGCCAGGGGCGGGGGATACGAGCAGTACTTC.

The rearrangement links TRBV19 to TRBJ1-1; tentatively, D is TRBD1 (5 bases). This CDR3 is built from 15 residues. CDR1 LNHDA and CDR2 SQIVND come from the germline V gene (reference sequence). V shed 3 bases and J shed 11 bases, with 22 bases lying between them. The DNA for the CDR3 is TGTGCCAGTAGTATCTCAGGGCGGGGAACCTACGGGGCTTTCTTT. Translated, it gives CASSISGRGTYGAFF.

The rearrangement uses TRBV27 and TRBJ2-7; TRBD1 agrees at 7 bases. Germline CDR1 reads MNHEY; CDR2 reads SMNVEV (reference sequence). The CDR3 extends over 18 amino acids. Trimming took 6 bases from V and 1 from J; bases not matched to a gene: 18. The CDR3 DNA sequence: TGTGCCAGCAGCTCCATTGGGTCCGGGACAGTAGCGTCCTACGAGCAGTACGTC. Its protein product is CASSSIGSGTVASYEQYV.

The chain is built from TRBV6-5 and TRBJ2-7; D might be TRBD1 (5 bases). Germline assignment: CDR1 MNHEY and CDR2 SVGAGI. This CDR3 comprises 15 residues. V was pared by 0 bases and J by 4 bases, with 13 bases between. CDR3 nucleotides: TGTGCCAGCAGTTACTCAAAACAGGATTATTACGAGCAGTACGTC. Protein: CASSYSKQDYYEQYV.

The V and J genes are TRBV7-9 and TRBJ2-1; possible D gene TRBD2, 7 bases. V was pared by 6 bases and J by 8 bases, with 17 bases between. The CDR3 extends over 14 amino acids. Germline V lookup: CDR1 SEHNR, CDR2 FQNEAQ (reference sequence). The CDR3 region is CASRREGEGHEQFF. In DNA form, the CDR3 reads TGTGCCAGCAGAAGGGAGGGGGAGGGTCATGAGCAGTTCTTC.

The chain recombines TRBV7-3 with TRBJ2-3; 7 nucleotides match TRBD2. Germline values: CDR1 SGHTA, CDR2 FQGTGA. The CDR3 is made up of 16 amino acids. V lost 2 bases, J lost 6 bases, and 11 bases stayed unmatched. CDR3 protein: CASSLQPAGRGDTQYF. CDR3 DNA sequence: TGTGCCAGCAGCTTACAGCCAGCGGGGCGTGGGGATACGCAGTATTTT. The full variable domain, rest sourced from reference TRBV7-3 and TRBJ2-3, is GAGVSQTPSNKVTEKGKYVELRCDPISGHTALYWYRQSLGQGPEFLIYFQGTGAADDSGLPNDRFFAVRPEGSVSTLKIQRTERGDSAVYLCASSLQPAGRGDTQYFGPGTRLTVL.

This chain uses TRBV18 with TRBJ2-5; 9 bases map to TRBD2. CDR1 KGHSH and CDR2 LQKENI come from the germline V gene. CDR3 length: 16 residues. V dropped 2 bases and J dropped 0; count of bases not matched to a gene: 4. The CDR3 DNA sequence: TGTGCCAGCTCACCAAACAGCGGGGGGTACCAAGAGACCCAGTACTTC. This sequence encodes CASSPNSGGYQETQYF.

V usage is TRBV6-6 and J usage is TRBJ1-3; 9 bases align to TRBD1. Per the germline V gene, CDR1 is MNHNY and CDR2 is SVGAGI (reference sequence). Trimming cost V 6 bases and J 4 bases; bases outside gene matches: 10. The CDR3 sequence is 16 residues long. The CDR3 nucleotides read TGTGCCAGCAGGGAGACCGGGACAGGGACCGGAAACACCATATATTTT. Its protein is CASRETGTGTGNTIYF.

The genes are TRBV29-1 and TRBJ2-1; 8 bases line up with TRBD2. V was clipped by 7 bases and J by 4 bases; unmatched bases: 15. In germline, CDR1 is SQVTM, CDR2 ANQGSEA. This CDR3 is 16 amino acids long. CDR3 nucleotide sequence: TGCAGCGCCGAAAGCGGGCTAGCGGGTTCTTACAATGAGCAGTTCTTC. Its translation: CSAESGLAGSYNEQFF.

The gene calls are TRBV7-3 and TRBJ1-2; D unresolved. Germline V gene lookup returns CDR1 SGHTA and CDR2 FQGTGA. The CDR3 length is 13 residues. V was shortened by 1 base and J by 8 bases, with 11 bases between the two germline ends. For the CDR3, the DNA is TGTGCCAGCAGCTTAAGTGTGACTCAAGGCTACACCTTC. It translates to CASSLSVTQGYTF.

This chain joins TRBV18 and TRBJ1-2; D ambiguous. The CDR3 has 13 residues. CDR1 is KGHSH and CDR2 is LQKENI in the germline V gene. V dropped 2 bases and J dropped 1 base, with 5 bases sitting between them. CDR3 amino acids: CASSPGSNYGYTF. CDR3 nucleotide sequence: TGTGCCAGCTCACCAGGCAGTAACTATGGCTACACCTTC.

The J gene is TRBJ1-1, the V gene TRBV6-1; D might be TRBD1 (5 bases). Trimming took 2 bases from V and 7 from J, leaving 14 bases between them. This CDR3 comprises 14 residues. Per the germline V gene, CDR1 is MNHNS and CDR2 is SASEGT. CDR3 region: CASSEPRRGYEAFF. The CDR3 nucleotides are TGTGCCAGCAGTGAACCGCGAAGGGGCTATGAAGCTTTCTTT.

In nucleotides, the CDR3 is TGTGCCAGCAGCGTAGAAGAGGGGAGGGATTCACCCCTCCACTTT. It encodes CASSVEEGRDSPLHF. The chain links TRBV9 to TRBJ1-6, with D possibly matching TRBD1 (5 bases). The V gene's germline CDR1 is SGDLS and CDR2 YYNGEE. The V end was cut by 0 bases, the J end by 8 bases, with 12 bases between. This CDR3 contains 15 residues.

The V and J genes are TRBV6-1 and TRBJ1-5; no firm D call. The germline gives CDR1 MNHNS, CDR2 SASEGT. The CDR3 sequence is 14 residues long. Trimming shortened V by 5 bases and J by 0 bases, and 8 bases separated the two germline ends. DNA for the CDR3: TGTGCCAGCAGTTCGACACCTAGCAATCAGCCCCAGCATTTT. Encoded protein: CASSSTPSNQPQHF.

The chain uses TRBV7-2 and TRBJ2-5, with 11 bases fitting TRBD2. From germline, CDR1 is SGHTA and CDR2 FQGNSA. V gave up 2 bases and J gave up 4 bases; unmatched junction bases: 6. The CDR3 has 16 amino acids. The CDR3 DNA sequence: TGTGCCAGCAGCTTAAATAGCGGGGGGGTTTCAGAGACCCAGTACTTC. Protein product: CASSLNSGGVSETQYF.

The chain links TRBV9 to TRBJ1-1, with D perhaps TRBD1 (5 bases). This CDR3 has 15 residues. V was cut by 0 bases and J by 2 bases, with 11 bases left in between. Germline V gives CDR1 SGDLS, CDR2 YYNGEE. The CDR3: CASSVDQGLNTEAFF. The CDR3 coding sequence is TGTGCCAGCAGCGTAGACCAGGGTCTTAACACTGAAGCTTTCTTT.

The chain joins TRBV29-1 to TRBJ1-5, with unresolved D. Germline V lookup: CDR1 SQVTM, CDR2 ANQGSEA. CDR3 length: 12 amino acids. V lost 5 bases and J lost 7, with 12 bases in between. This CDR3 is CSVREVNQPQHF. CDR3 nucleotide sequence: TGCAGCGTTAGGGAGGTAAACCAGCCCCAGCATTTT.

The V and J genes are TRBV28 and TRBJ2-3; the D is unclear. Germline V gene data show CDR1 as MDHEN and CDR2 as SYDVKM. Deletions cut 9 bases from V and 0 bases from J, with 13 bases between. This CDR3 is 14 amino acids long. The CDR3 DNA reads as TGTGCCAGACCCAACAGACCTAGCACAGATACGCAGTATTTT. Protein: CARPNRPSTDTQYF.

The chain links TRBV2 to TRBJ1-1, with D uncertain. The V end lost 1 base, the J end lost 1 base, and 7 bases lay between the germline ends. The germline gives CDR1 SNHLY, CDR2 FYNNEI. CDR3 length equals 14 residues. The CDR3 DNA reads as TGTGCCAGCAGTGAAGTTCCAGGGAACACTGAAGCTTTCTTT. This encodes CASSEVPGNTEAFF.

The chain combines TRBV7-2 with TRBJ2-3; TRBD1 agrees at 8 bases. There are 16 residues in the CDR3. The J segment lost 0 bases and the V segment lost 5 bases, leaving 7 bases of the junction unmatched. The V gene's germline CDR1 is SGHTA and CDR2 FQGNSA. The CDR3 is CASSGIRGLSTDTQYF. CDR3 nucleotide sequence: TGTGCCAGCAGCGGCATCAGGGGGCTGAGCACAGATACGCAGTATTTT.

The rearrangement uses TRBV29-1 and TRBJ2-6; 9 bases match TRBD1. Germline trimming cut 5 bases from V and 5 bases from J; bases unmatched to any gene: 7. The CDR3 is 15 residues long. From germline, CDR1 is SQVTM and CDR2 ANQGSEA. CDR3 in amino acids: CSVTVTGGRANVLTF. The CDR3 coding sequence is TGCAGCGTTACCGTTACAGGGGGCAGGGCCAACGTCCTGACTTTC.

The chain combines TRBV28 with TRBJ1-3; D not resolved. Trimming removed 4 bases at V and 0 bases at J, with 16 bases between. The length of the CDR3 is 17 residues. Germline values: CDR1 MDHEN, CDR2 SYDVKM. CDR3 DNA: TGTGCCAGCAGTTCCCCTCGGCAGACTTTCTCTGGAAACACCATATATTTT. Its protein is CASSSPRQTFSGNTIYF.